The clone carrying this TCR beta chain has a handful of counts. What it recognizes is unknown. The data were taken from a study of early T cells in non-severe SARS-CoV-2 infection. At the level of the study: Sequencing was performed on bulk RNA from unsorted whole blood, leaving chains unpaired.

Study-level results: CD4 and private specificities were missed by VDJdb matching, which favored anti-spike CD8 responses.

Individual cDNA molecules received unique molecular identifiers. TCRdb re-derived calls from the 5' RACE reads in MiXCR, one entry per CDR3 protein. The table has approximately 79,000 distinct CDR3 sequences, 13% seen once. The TCR originated in an adult who was a healthcare worker with PCR-confirmed SARS-CoV-2 infection or an uninfected control (not recorded which). Sequencing input: whole blood.

CDR3 bases: TGTGCCAGCAGTTTCCCTCCCCCGGACGAGCAGTACTTC. Translated, it gives CASSFPPPDEQYF. The V call is TRBV28, the J call TRBJ2-7; D is unclear. V was pared by 3 bases and J by 5 bases, with 11 bases between. CDR1 is MDHEN and CDR2 is SYDVKM in the germline V gene. The CDR3 has 13 amino acids.